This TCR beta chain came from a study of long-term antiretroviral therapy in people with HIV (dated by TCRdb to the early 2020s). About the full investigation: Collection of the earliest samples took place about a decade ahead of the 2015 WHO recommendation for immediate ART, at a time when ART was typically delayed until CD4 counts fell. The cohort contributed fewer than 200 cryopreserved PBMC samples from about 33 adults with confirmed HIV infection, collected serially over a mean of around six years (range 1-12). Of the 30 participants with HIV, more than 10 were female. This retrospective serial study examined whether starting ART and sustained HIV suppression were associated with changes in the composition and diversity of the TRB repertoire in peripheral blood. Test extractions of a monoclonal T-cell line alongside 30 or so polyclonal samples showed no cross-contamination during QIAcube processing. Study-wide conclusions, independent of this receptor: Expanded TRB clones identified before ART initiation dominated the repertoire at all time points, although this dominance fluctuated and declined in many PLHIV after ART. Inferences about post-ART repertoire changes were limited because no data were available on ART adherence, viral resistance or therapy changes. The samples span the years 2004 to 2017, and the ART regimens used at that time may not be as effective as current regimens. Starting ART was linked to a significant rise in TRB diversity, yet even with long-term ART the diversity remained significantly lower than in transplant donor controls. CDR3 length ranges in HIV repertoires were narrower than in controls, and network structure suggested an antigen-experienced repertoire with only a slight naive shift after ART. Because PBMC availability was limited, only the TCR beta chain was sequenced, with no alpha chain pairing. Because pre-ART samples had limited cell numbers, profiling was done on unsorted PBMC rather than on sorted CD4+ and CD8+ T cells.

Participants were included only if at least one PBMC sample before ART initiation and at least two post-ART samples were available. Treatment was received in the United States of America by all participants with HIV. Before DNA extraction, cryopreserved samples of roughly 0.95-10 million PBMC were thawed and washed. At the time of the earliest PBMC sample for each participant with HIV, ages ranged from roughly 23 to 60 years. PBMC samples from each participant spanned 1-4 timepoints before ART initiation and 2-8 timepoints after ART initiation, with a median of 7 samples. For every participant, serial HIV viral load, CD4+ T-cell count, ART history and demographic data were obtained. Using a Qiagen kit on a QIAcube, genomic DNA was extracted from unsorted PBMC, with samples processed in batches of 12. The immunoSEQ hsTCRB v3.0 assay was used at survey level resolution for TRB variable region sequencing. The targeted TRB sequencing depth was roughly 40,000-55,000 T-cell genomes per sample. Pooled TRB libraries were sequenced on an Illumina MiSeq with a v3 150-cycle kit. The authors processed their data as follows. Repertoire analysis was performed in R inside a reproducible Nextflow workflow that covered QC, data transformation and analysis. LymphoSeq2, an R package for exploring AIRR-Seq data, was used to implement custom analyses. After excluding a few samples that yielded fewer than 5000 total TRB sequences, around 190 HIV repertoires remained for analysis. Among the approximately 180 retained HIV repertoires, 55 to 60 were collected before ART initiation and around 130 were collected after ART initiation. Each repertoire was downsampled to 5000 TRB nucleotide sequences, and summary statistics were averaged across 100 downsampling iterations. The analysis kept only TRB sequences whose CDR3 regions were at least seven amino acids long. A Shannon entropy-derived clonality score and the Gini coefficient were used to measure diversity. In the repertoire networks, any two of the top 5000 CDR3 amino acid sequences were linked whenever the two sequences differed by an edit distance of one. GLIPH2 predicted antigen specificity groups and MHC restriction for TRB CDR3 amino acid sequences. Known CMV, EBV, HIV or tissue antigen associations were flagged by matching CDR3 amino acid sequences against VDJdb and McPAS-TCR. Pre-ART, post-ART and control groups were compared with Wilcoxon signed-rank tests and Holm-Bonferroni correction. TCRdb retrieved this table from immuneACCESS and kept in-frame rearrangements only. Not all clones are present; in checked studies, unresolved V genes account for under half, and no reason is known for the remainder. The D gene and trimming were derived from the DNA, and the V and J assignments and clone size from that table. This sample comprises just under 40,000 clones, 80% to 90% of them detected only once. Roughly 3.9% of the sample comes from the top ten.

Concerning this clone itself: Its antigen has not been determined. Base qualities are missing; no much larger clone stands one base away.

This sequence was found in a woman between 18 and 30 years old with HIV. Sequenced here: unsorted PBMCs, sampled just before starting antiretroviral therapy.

The CDR3 reads as follows: CASSLGGDTYEQYF. The sequence in DNA is TGTGCCAGCAGCTTGGGCGGGGATACCTACGAGCAGTACTTC. This chain is built from TRBV5-6 and TRBJ2-7; TRBD2 is possibly the D segment (6 matching bases). The V and J ends are trimmed by 0 bases and 2 bases, leaving 9 bases between them. CDR1 and CDR2 were assigned from the germline V gene as SGHDT and YYEEEE. The CDR3 contains 14 residues, cysteine and phenylalanine counted. Left in the record is the CDR3 DNA by itself, 42 bases read in frame from the first base.